This T cell receptor (beta chain) comes out of a study of CD8 T cells in Susac syndrome. RNA amounts of roughly 0.45 to 1 ug underwent reverse transcription with random hexamers. An immunoSEQ multiplex PCR generated amplified TCR beta CDR3 products spanning 54 Vbeta and 13 Jbeta. In TCRdb, the immunoSEQ multiplex PCR reads were re-called with MiXCR into one record per CDR3 protein. The repertoire holds 150,000 to 200,000 distinct CDR3 sequences, with 90% to 96% as singletons. The germline V gene has CDR1 SGHNT and CDR2 YYREEE (reference sequence). CDR3 length equals 14 residues. V gave up 7 bases and J gave up 7 bases; unmatched junction bases: 10.

The TCR comes from a human donor with multiple sclerosis. Specimen: CD4+ T cells from PBMCs. J is TRBJ2-1 and V is TRBV5-4; 8 positions match TRBD1. CDR3 amino acids: CASGSGGIRNEQFF. The CDR3 region has the DNA TGTGCCAGCGGTTCAGGGGGCATAAGGAATGAGCAGTTCTTC.